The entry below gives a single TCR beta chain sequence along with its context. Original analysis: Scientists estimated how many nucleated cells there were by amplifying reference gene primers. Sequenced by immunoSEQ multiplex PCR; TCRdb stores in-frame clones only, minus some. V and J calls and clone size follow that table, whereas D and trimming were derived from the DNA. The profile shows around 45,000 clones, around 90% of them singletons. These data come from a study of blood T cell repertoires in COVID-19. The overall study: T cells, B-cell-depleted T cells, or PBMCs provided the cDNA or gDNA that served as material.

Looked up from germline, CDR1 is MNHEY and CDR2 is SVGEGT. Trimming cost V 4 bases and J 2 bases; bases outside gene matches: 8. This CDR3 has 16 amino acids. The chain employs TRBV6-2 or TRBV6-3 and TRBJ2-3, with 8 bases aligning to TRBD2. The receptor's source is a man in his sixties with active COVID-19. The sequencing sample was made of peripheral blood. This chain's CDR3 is CASSSGGGKITDTQYF. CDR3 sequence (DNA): TGTGCCAGCAGTTCGGGCGGGGGGAAGATCACAGATACGCAGTATTTT.